Listed below are T cell receptor beta chains from one sample, sequenced in a study of OX40 agonist ivuxolimab in advanced cancers. The protocol was immunoSEQ multiplex PCR, while the TCRdb copy is restricted to in-frame clones and leaves out a portion. The sample includes 15,000 to 20,000 clones, about 80% seen only once; the top ten take roughly 3.8%. The sample was CD4+ or CD8+ T cells sorted from blood, taken in a trial of the OX40 agonist ivuxolimab. The source is an adult with an advanced solid tumor such as melanoma, head and neck, liver or kidney cancer. Each CDR3 is given with its conserved first and last residue. The D gene is left open where the match is weak. For some rows the clone size is stated as once, few or many, or as a class when expanded; others skip it.

CDR3 | DNA | length | D | V | size | J
CASSSGQEIMNTEAFF | TGTGCCAGCAGCTCGGGACAGGAAATCATGAACACTGAAGCTTTCTTT | 16 | TRBD1 | TRBV7-9 | . | TRBJ1-1
CAISESGGGRTDTQYF | TGTGCCATCAGTGAGTCGGGGGGCGGACGCACAGATACGCAGTATTTT | 16 | . | TRBV10-3 | . | TRBJ2-3
CASSLGGSADTQYF | TGTGCCAGCAGTTTGGGCGGGAGTGCAGATACGCAGTATTTT | 14 | TRBD2 | TRBV27 | . | TRBJ2-3
CASGRLGQSSYEQYF | TGCGCCAGCGGCCGGTTAGGTCAGAGCTCCTACGAGCAGTACTTC | 15 | . | TRBV4-1 | . | TRBJ2-7
CASSFGGATDTQYF | TGTGCCAGCAGTTTCGGTGGGGCCACAGATACGCAGTATTTT | 14 | . | TRBV28 | . | TRBJ2-3
CASRGGWNQPQHF | TGTGCCAGCAGGGGGGGCTGGAATCAGCCCCAGCATTTT | 13 | . | TRBV2 | . | TRBJ1-5
CASRQTGGQTGELFF | TGTGCCAGCAGGCAAACAGGGGGTCAGACCGGGGAGCTGTTTTTT | 15 | TRBD1 | TRBV7-9 | once | TRBJ2-2
CASSKGPGNEQFF | TGCGCCAGCAGCAAAGGACCCGGCAATGAGCAGTTCTTC | 13 | . | TRBV5-1 | . | TRBJ2-1
CASGNTEAFF | TGTGCCAGCGGCAACACTGAAGCTTTCTTT | 10 | . | TRBV6-1 | . | TRBJ1-1
CASSFTGEKLFF | TGTGCCAGTAGTTTCACAGGGGAAAAACTGTTTTTT | 12 | . | TRBV19 | . | TRBJ1-4
CASSPLGGSGDTDTQYF | TGTGCCAGCAGCCCCCTAGGCGGGAGTGGGGACACAGATACGCAGTATTTT | 17 | TRBD2 | TRBV11-2 | . | TRBJ2-3
CASSSGTSGVNEQFF | TGTGCCAGCAGCTCCGGGACTAGCGGAGTCAATGAGCAGTTCTTC | 15 | TRBD2 | TRBV7-9 | few | TRBJ2-1
CASSVLDRAGELFF | TGTGCCAGCAGCGTCCTTGATCGAGCCGGGGAGCTGTTTTTT | 14 | . | TRBV9 | . | TRBJ2-2
CATKLGTGTNYGYTF | TGTGCCACGAAGTTGGGGACAGGGACGAACTATGGCTACACCTTC | 15 | TRBD1 | TRBV19 | once | TRBJ1-2
CASSLKLGSSTDTQYF | TGTGCCAGCAGCTTAAAGTTGGGCAGTTCCACAGATACGCAGTATTTT | 16 | . | TRBV11-3 | . | TRBJ2-3
CASSIGLAGGYEQYF | TGTGCCAGTAGTATAGGGCTAGCGGGAGGCTACGAGCAGTACTTC | 15 | TRBD2 | TRBV19 | . | TRBJ2-7
CASSQVNEQYF | TGTGCCAGCAGCCAAGTAAACGAGCAGTACTTC | 11 | . | TRBV14 | . | TRBJ2-7
CASSLTRNGQPQHF | TGTGCCAGCAGTTTGACTAGGAACGGTCAGCCCCAGCATTTT | 14 | . | TRBV27 | . | TRBJ1-5
CASSFVGGGNYEQYF | TGCGCCAGCAGCTTTGTGGGCGGGGGAAACTACGAGCAGTACTTC | 15 | TRBD2 | TRBV5-1 | . | TRBJ2-7
CASSQDPPDTQYF | TGCGCCAGCAGCCAAGATCCCCCAGATACGCAGTATTTT | 13 | . | TRBV4-1 | . | TRBJ2-3
CASTEGAGETQYF | TGTGCCAGCACAGAGGGGGCAGGAGAGACCCAGTACTTC | 13 | TRBD1 | TRBV2 | . | TRBJ2-5
CASSWNGRADEQYF | TGTGCCAGCAGTTGGAACGGGAGGGCCGACGAGCAGTACTTC | 14 | TRBD2 | TRBV6-5 | . | TRBJ2-7
CASSPVGRGTETQYF | TGTGCCAGTAGTCCCGTGGGTAGGGGAACGGAGACCCAGTACTTC | 15 | . | TRBV19 | . | TRBJ2-5
CASSPGLADTGELFF | TGTGCCAGCAGCCCGGGACTAGCAGATACCGGGGAGCTGTTTTTT | 15 | TRBD2 | TRBV5-4 | . | TRBJ2-2
CASSFVGTDTQYF | TGTGCCAGCAGCTTCGTGGGTACAGATACGCAGTATTTT | 13 | . | TRBV13 | . | TRBJ2-3
CASSRLAGGYEQYF | TGTGCCAGCAGCCGACTAGCGGGAGGTTACGAGCAGTACTTC | 14 | TRBD2 | TRBV6-5 | few | TRBJ2-7
CASSLTGNTEAFF | TGTGCCAGCAGCTTGACAGGCAACACTGAAGCTTTCTTT | 13 | . | TRBV11-3 | . | TRBJ1-1
CASSLASGLYGYTF | TGTGCCAGCAGCTTAGCCTCGGGGCTCTATGGCTACACCTTC | 14 | . | TRBV7-2 | . | TRBJ1-2
CASSSGGSADTQYF | TGCGCCAGCAGCTCCGGGGGGAGCGCAGATACGCAGTATTTT | 14 | TRBD2 | TRBV5-1 | . | TRBJ2-3
CASSLAGISNQPQHF | TGTGCCAGCAGCTTAGCTGGGATTAGCAATCAGCCCCAGCATTTT | 15 | . | TRBV7-2 | . | TRBJ1-5
CASSLGPDHTGELFF | TGTGCCAGCAGCTTGGGGCCGGACCACACCGGGGAGCTGTTTTTT | 15 | . | TRBV5-4 | . | TRBJ2-2
CASTGPGEGRFF | TGCGCCAGCACGGGGCCGGGGGAAGGTCGGTTCTTC | 12 | . | TRBV5-1 | few | TRBJ2-1
CASSLVLAGHSPVFF | TGTGCCAGCAGCTTAGTACTAGCGGGGCACAGTCCGGTGTTCTTC | 15 | TRBD2 | TRBV7-9 | . | TRBJ2-1
CASNGGPSGGYNEQFF | TGCGCCAGCAACGGGGGTCCTAGCGGGGGGTACAATGAGCAGTTCTTC | 16 | TRBD2 | TRBV4-1 | . | TRBJ2-1
CASSFEEGISYGYTF | TGTGCCAGCAGCTTCGAGGAGGGGATTAGCTATGGCTACACCTTC | 15 | . | TRBV5-5 | . | TRBJ1-2
CASSLAGEVLNTEAFF | TGTGCCAGCAGCTTAGCGGGGGAGGTCCTGAACACTGAAGCTTTCTTT | 16 | . | TRBV7-6 | . | TRBJ1-1
CAIIGGPGVTEAFF | TGTGCCATCATTGGAGGTCCTGGGGTAACTGAAGCTTTCTTT | 14 | . | TRBV10-3 | . | TRBJ1-1
CSGRNNEQFF | TGCAGTGGGCGGAACAATGAGCAGTTCTTC | 10 | . | TRBV20-1 | . | TRBJ2-1
CASSPASDTDTQYF | TGTGCCAGCTCACCAGCTAGTGACACAGATACGCAGTATTTT | 14 | . | TRBV18 | . | TRBJ2-3
CASSTEGGQETQYF | TGCGCCAGCAGCACCGAAGGCGGCCAAGAGACCCAGTACTTC | 14 | . | TRBV5-1 | . | TRBJ2-5
CASSFIGRQETQYF | TGTGCCAGCAGTTTTATAGGCAGACAAGAGACCCAGTACTTC | 14 | . | TRBV28 | . | TRBJ2-5
CASSAGLGGLYADEQYF | TGTGCCAGCAGCGCCGGACTAGGGGGGTTGTACGCGGACGAGCAGTACTTC | 17 | . | TRBV9 | . | TRBJ2-7
CASSVGYSKGLAKNIQYF | TGTGCCAGCAGTGTGGGATATTCCAAAGGTCTAGCCAAAAACATTCAGTACTTC | 18 | . | TRBV28 | . | TRBJ2-4
CASSFWDRGRYSNQPQHF | TGTGCCAGCAGTTTTTGGGACAGGGGGAGATATAGCAATCAGCCCCAGCATTTT | 18 | TRBD1 | TRBV27 | . | TRBJ1-5
CATKGVGGTDTQYF | TGTGCCACCAAAGGGGTCGGGGGCACAGATACGCAGTATTTT | 14 | . | TRBV15 | . | TRBJ2-3
CASSLILWGTNEQFF | TGTGCCAGCAGCTTGATACTTTGGGGGACCAATGAGCAGTTCTTC | 15 | . | TRBV5-6 | . | TRBJ2-1
CAISGTGGDSPLHF | TGTGCCATCAGTGGGACAGGGGGTGATTCACCCCTCCACTTT | 14 | TRBD1 | TRBV10-3 | . | TRBJ1-6
CASSLDRGYNEQFF | TGTGCCAGCAGCTTGGACAGGGGGTACAATGAGCAGTTCTTC | 14 | TRBD1 | TRBV5-6 | once | TRBJ2-1
CASSLGQGMREQYF | TGTGCCAGCAGCTTAGGTCAGGGGATGAGGGAGCAGTACTTC | 14 | . | TRBV7-9 | . | TRBJ2-7
CASSLLGLAKFF | TGTGCCAGCAGCTTACTAGGGCTAGCGAAGTTCTTC | 12 | . | TRBV7-2 | few | TRBJ2-1
CASNPSGSYNEQFF | TGTGCCAGTAATCCTAGCGGGAGTTACAATGAGCAGTTCTTC | 14 | TRBD2 | TRBV28 | . | TRBJ2-1
CASSLGDRGGNQPQHF | TGTGCCAGCAGTTTAGGGGACAGGGGCGGGAATCAGCCCCAGCATTTT | 16 | TRBD1 | TRBV28 | . | TRBJ1-5
CASSSYNEQFF | TGCGCCAGCAGCTCCTACAATGAGCAGTTCTTC | 11 | . | TRBV4-1 | . | TRBJ2-1
CAISVGRDNTEAFF | TGTGCCATCAGTGTAGGGAGAGACAACACTGAAGCTTTCTTT | 14 | . | TRBV10-3 | . | TRBJ1-1